The present T cell receptor (beta chain) was sequenced within a study of regulatory dendritic cells for organ transplantation. With regard to this clone: The antigen is undetermined.

Study-wide points: Naive CD4+ and CD8+ repertoires were highly diverse; memory CD8+ was most oligoclonal. Memory CD8+ clonal expansion seemed more limited with regulatory than mature dendritic cells.

Assay used: immunoSEQ multiplex PCR; TCRdb lists only in-frame clones, some missing. The sample consists of 9,500 to 15,000 clones, 62% of them appearing once. CFSE-labeled sorted T cells met regulatory or mature dendritic cells for under 6 days. Naive CD45RA+ and memory CD45RO+ CD4+ or CD8+ T cells were FACS-sorted. The germline V gene has CDR1 KGHSH and CDR2 LQKENI. The CDR3 loop spans 18 amino acids. The junction had 19 bases not matched to a gene; V was cut back by 6 bases and J by 7 bases. The sequence derives from a human donor in good health. The sequenced sample was naive CD8+ T cells from blood cultured with dendritic cells. Subset indicated: CD45RA+ naive T cells. The V call is TRBV18, the J call TRBJ2-1; 9 bases are shared with TRBD2. The CDR3 bases are TGTGCCAGCTCGACCACGCTTAGACTAGCGGCTTTATGGAATGAGCAGTTCTTC. It encodes CASSTTLRLAALWNEQFF.